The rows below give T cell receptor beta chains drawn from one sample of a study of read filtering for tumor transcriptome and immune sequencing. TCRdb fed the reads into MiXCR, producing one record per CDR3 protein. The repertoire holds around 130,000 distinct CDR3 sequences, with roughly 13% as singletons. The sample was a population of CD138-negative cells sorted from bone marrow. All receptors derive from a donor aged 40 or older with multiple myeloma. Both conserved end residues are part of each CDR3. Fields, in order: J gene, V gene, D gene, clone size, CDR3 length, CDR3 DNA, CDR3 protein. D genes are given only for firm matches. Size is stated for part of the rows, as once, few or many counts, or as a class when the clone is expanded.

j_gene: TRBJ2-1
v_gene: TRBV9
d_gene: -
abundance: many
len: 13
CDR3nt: TGTGCCAGCAGCCTCACCCTGGCGTATGAGCAGTTCTTC
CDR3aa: CASSLTLAYEQFF

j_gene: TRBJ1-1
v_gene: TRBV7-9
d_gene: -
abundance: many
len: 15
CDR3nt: TGTGCCAGCAGCTTACGTCAGGGGTTGAGCGCTGAAGCTTTCTTT
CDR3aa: CASSLRQGLSAEAFF

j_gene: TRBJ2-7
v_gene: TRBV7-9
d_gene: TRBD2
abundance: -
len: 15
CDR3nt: TGTGCCAGCAGCTCTCTAGCGGGACGGGCCTACGAGCAGTACTTC
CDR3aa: CASSSLAGRAYEQYF

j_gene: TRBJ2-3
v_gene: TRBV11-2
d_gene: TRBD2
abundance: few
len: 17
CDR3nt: TGTGCCAGCAGCTTAGAGTCCCTAGCGGGAGCCACAGATACGCAGTATTTT
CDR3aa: CASSLESLAGATDTQYF

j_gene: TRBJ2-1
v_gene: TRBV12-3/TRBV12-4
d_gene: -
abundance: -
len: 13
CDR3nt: TGTGCCATCGAACGACAGCCCTACAAGGAGCAGTTCTTC
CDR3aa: CAIERQPYKEQFF

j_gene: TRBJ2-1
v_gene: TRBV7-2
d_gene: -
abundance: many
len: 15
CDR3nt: TGTGCCAGCAGCTGCAATTCTCACGGCCACAATGAGCAGTTCTTC
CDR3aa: CASSCNSHGHNEQFF

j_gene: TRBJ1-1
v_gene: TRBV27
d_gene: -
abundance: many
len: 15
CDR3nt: TGTGCCAGCAGTCCCTCGACAGACATGAACACTGAAGCTTTCTTT
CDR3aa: CASSPSTDMNTEAFF

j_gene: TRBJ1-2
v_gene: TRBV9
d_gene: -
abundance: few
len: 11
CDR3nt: TGTGCCAGCGGGGGGAACTATGGCTACACCTTC
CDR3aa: CASGGNYGYTF

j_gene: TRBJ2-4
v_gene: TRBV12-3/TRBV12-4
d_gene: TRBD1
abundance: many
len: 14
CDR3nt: TGTGCCAGCAGTTTTCGACAGGGAGAAAACATTCAGTACTTC
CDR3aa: CASSFRQGENIQYF

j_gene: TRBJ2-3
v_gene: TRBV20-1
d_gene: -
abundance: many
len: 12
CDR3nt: TGCAGTGCTAGACCTGACCCTGATACGCAGTATTTT
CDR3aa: CSARPDPDTQYF

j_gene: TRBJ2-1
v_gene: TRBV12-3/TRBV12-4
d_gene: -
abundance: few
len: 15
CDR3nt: TGTGCCAGCAGTTTAGCGCTAAGCAGGGCTGATGAGCAGCTCTTC
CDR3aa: CASSLALSRADEQLF

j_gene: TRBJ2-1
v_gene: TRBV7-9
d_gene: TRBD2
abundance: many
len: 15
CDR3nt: TGTGCCAGCAGCGAGGGGACTAGCGGGAGATCGGTGCAGTTCTTC
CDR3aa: CASSEGTSGRSVQFF

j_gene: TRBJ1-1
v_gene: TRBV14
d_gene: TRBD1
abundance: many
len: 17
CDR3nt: TGTGCCAGCAGCCAAGCCCTTTCTTGGACAGGGGGAGGTGAAGCTTTCTTT
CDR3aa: CASSQALSWTGGGEAFF